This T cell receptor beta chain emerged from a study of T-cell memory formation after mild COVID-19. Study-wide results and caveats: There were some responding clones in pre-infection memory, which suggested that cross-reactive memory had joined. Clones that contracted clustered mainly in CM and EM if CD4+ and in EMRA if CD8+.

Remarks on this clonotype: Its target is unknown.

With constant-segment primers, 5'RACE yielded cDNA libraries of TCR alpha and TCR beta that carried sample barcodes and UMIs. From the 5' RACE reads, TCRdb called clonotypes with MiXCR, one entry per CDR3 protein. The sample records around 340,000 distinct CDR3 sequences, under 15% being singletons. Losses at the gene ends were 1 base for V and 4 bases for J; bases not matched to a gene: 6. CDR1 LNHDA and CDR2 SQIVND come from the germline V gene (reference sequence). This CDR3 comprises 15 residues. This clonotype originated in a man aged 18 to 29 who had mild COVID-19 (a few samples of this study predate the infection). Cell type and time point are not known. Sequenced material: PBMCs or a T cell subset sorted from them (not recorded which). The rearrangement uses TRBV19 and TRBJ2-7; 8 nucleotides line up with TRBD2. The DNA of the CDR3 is TGTGCCAGTAGTATAGGCCCAGCGGGGGCGTACGAGCAGTACTTC. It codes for CASSIGPAGAYEQYF.